This entry lists 8 T cell receptor beta chains sequenced from one sample in a study of T cell changes during pregnancy in multiple sclerosis. Sequenced by immunoSEQ multiplex PCR; TCRdb stores in-frame clones only, minus some. The table includes about 36,000 clones, 92% detected once. The material sequenced was CD4+ T cells from peripheral blood mononuclear cells, taken in the third trimester of pregnancy. These receptors were obtained from a female donor in good health, enrolled as a control in a pregnancy study.

This chain connects TRBV9 to TRBJ1-3, with D possibly matching TRBD1 (6 bases). The length of the CDR3 is 15 residues. Trimming pared 4 bases from V and 1 base from J, leaving 12 bases between. The germline CDR1 and CDR2 sequences are SGDLS and YYNGEE. For the CDR3, the DNA is TGTGCCAGCAGCAACTTAGGGGGTTCTGGAAACACCATATATTTT. This encodes CASSNLGGSGNTIYF.

V gene TRBV4-3 combines with J gene TRBJ1-4; D is ambiguous. The CDR3 length is 15 residues. V lost 2 bases to trimming and J lost 5 bases, with 12 bases between them. The germline gives CDR1 LGHNA, CDR2 YSLEER. In DNA form, the CDR3 reads TGCGCCAGCAGCCAAACCGCGCGACAAAATGAAAAACTGTTTTTT. It is translated as CASSQTARQNEKLFF.

The genes are TRBV7-9 and TRBJ1-5, with a tentative D call TRBD1 (6 bases). CDR3 size: 14 residues. Deletions cut 4 bases from V and 4 bases from J, with 11 bases between. Germline V gives CDR1 SEHNR, CDR2 FQNEAQ (reference sequence). The CDR3, as DNA: TGTGCCAGCAGCTCCCCAGGGGTGAATCAGCCCCAGCATTTT. It translates to CASSSPGVNQPQHF.

The V gene is TRBV5-1, the J gene TRBJ1-1, with a tentative D call TRBD1 (5 bases). The CDR3 extends over 15 amino acids. The germline V and J ends were trimmed by 4 bases and 1 base, with 14 bases remaining between them. Germline CDR1 reads SGHRS; CDR2 reads YFSETQ. CDR3 nucleotide sequence: TGCGCCAGCAGCCCCTCCGGACAAACGAACACTGAAGCTTTCTTT. Amino acids: CASSPSGQTNTEAFF. The whole variable domain, filled in from reference TRBV5-1 and TRBJ1-1, reads KAGVTQTPRYLIKTRGQQVTLSCSPISGHRSVSWYQQTPGQGLQFLFEYFSETQRNKGNFPGRFSGRQFSNSRSEMNVSTLELGDSALYLCASSPSGQTNTEAFFGQGTRLTVV.

This chain links TRBV25-1 with TRBJ1-1; TRBD1 might be the D (6 bases). The CDR3 contains 15 residues. CDR1 MGHDK and CDR2 SYGVNS come from the germline V gene. The V end lost 3 bases, the J end lost 1 base, and 12 bases lay between the germline ends. CDR3 DNA: TGTGCCAGCAGTGACCCACAGGGCGCGAACACTGAAGCTTTCTTT. Translation gives CASSDPQGANTEAFF. Using reference TRBV25-1 and TRBJ1-1 for the parts outside the CDR3, the full variable domain is EADIYQTPRYLVIGTGKKITLECSQTMGHDKMYWYQQDPGMELHLIHYSYGVNSTEKGDLSSESTVSRIRTEHFPLTLESARPSHTSQYLCASSDPQGANTEAFFGQGTRLTVV.

This chain uses TRBV21-1 with TRBJ1-6. TRBV21-1 has pseudogene status. This CDR3 is built from 14 residues. CDR3 in DNA: TGTGCCACCGATAAGGGGGGGGGAGCCTCACCCCTCCACTTT. Translated, it gives CATDKGGGASPLHF.

The chain uses TRBV7-3 and TRBJ2-3; 8 nucleotides line up with TRBD2. With 1 base clipped from V and 1 base from J, the junction kept 7 bases outside the gene matches. The V gene's germline CDR1 is SGHTA and CDR2 FQGTGA. This CDR3 has 17 residues. In DNA form, the CDR3 reads TGTGCCAGCAGCTTAAGTCTCGGGGGGGCCGGCACAGATACGCAGTATTTT. Encoded protein: CASSLSLGGAGTDTQYF.

This sequence joins TRBV9 and TRBJ2-7; TRBD2 might be the D (6 bases). The CDR3 has 14 residues. Trimming stripped 6 bases from V and 7 bases from J, with 20 bases between. The germline gives CDR1 SGDLS, CDR2 YYNGEE. The CDR3 sequence: CASTAGGGLGEQYF. For the CDR3, the DNA is TGTGCCAGCACCGCAGGCGGAGGGCTGGGTGAGCAGTACTTC.